The present T cell receptor (beta chain) was sequenced within a study of cytomegalovirus exposure and HLA in healthy donors. Findings and limits, study-wide: Most subjects had HLA-A and HLA-B alleles reportedly predicted accurately by TCR beta sequences. Later analysis demonstrated an association between a missense DCLRE1C variant and TCR beta V- and J-gene trimming. Later analysis revealed greater clonal expansion in HLA-associated TCR beta chains than in equally common others.

The PCR was carried out with 60 Vbeta primers and 13 Jbeta primers. Libraries were prepared by immunoSEQ multiplex PCR; TCRdb keeps only in-frame clonotypes and omits some of them. This sample has about 94,000 clones, with roughly three fifths found just once. The donors comprised healthy bone marrow donors. The germline V gene encodes CDR1 SGHNT and CDR2 YYREEE (reference sequence). The CDR3 has 16 amino acids. V shed 6 bases and J shed 0 bases, with 18 bases lying between them. Comment on this clone: Its antigen is undetermined.

The receptor was isolated from a man younger than 45 in good health and CMV-seronegative. The chain couples TRBV5-4 to TRBJ1-1; no clear D. The specimen was PBMCs. CDR3 in DNA: TGTGCCAGCACCGGTGGACTTCCTCCTATGAACACTGAAGCTTTCTTT. This codes for CASTGGLPPMNTEAFF.